This TCR beta chain originates from a study of blood T cells in healthy people across ages. Study results and caveats: From one million sequenced T cells, diversity estimates were lower bounds. Measured against age, TCR beta diversity per million T cells decreased in a roughly linear manner.

The CDR3 covers 15 residues. V shed 6 bases and J 7 bases; nucleotides not matched to a gene: 9. The germline CDR1 and CDR2 sequences are MDHEN and SYDVKM. In this sample, this clonotype turned up a few times. As yet, its antigen is unknown. The second PCR ran roughly 7 to 11 cycles with a sample-barcoded 5' primer and J-beta primers. One entry per CDR3 protein results from TCRdb running MiXCR on the 5' RACE reads. The sample lists 850,000 to 1,300,000 distinct CDR3 sequences, 40% to 55% seen once, with approximately 20% in the top ten. Extractions gave at least 5 micrograms of total RNA per sample. The chain recombines TRBV28 with TRBJ2-1; TRBD2 matches 10 bases. The receptor comes from an older woman in good health. Sequencing was performed on blood. The CDR3 loop reads CASSPSGSRGNEQFF. CDR3 DNA sequence: TGTGCCAGCAGCCCTAGCGGGAGCAGAGGGAATGAGCAGTTCTTC.